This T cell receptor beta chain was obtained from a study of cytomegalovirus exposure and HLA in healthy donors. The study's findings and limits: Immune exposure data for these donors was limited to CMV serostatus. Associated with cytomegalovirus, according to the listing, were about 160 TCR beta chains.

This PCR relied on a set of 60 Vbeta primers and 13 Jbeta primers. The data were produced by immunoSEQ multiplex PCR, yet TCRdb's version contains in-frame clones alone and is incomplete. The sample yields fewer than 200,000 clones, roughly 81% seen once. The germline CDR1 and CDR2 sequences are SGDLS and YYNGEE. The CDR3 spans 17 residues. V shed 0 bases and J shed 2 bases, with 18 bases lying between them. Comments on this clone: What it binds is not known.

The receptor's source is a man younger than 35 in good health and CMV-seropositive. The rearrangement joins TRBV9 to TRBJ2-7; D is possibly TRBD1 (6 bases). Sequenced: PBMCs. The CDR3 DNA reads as TGTGCCAGCAGCGTAGGAGCTCCCGGACAGATACCCTACGAGCAGTACTTC. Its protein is CASSVGAPGQIPYEQYF.